The T cell receptor (beta chain) under discussion was sequenced for a study of shared clonotypes between healthy human individuals. Healthy HIV-negative adults with no recent acute infections or vaccinations were recruited as donors. Several immunoSEQ 96-well plates shared each subset's DNA, each plate a replicate. Input per replicate PCR of unsorted PBMC was approximately 280 ng DNA, corresponding to 25,000 to 30,000 T cell genomes. Unsorted PBMC DNA was sequenced on ten immunoSEQ deep assay plates. The table came from immunoSEQ multiplex PCR; TCRdb's copy has only in-frame clones and leaves some out. The sample has a few hundred thousand clones; 79% are singletons. The receptor comes from a woman in her forties in good health. Some clones in this sample may be carry-over from other donors' samples. The source material was PBMCs.

The CDR3 here is CASQQWQNTGELFF. The CDR3 coding sequence is TGTGCCAGCCAACAGTGGCAGAACACCGGGGAGCTGTTTTTT. The J gene is TRBJ2-2, the V gene TRBV2; no firm D call. Germline CDR1 is SNHLY and CDR2 is FYNNEI. The CDR3 runs to 14 residues. Between the trimmed V and J ends, which lost 8 bases and 1 base, there was a span of 11 bases.